This T cell receptor (beta chain) was sequenced during a study of OX40 agonist ivuxolimab in advanced cancers. With respect to the entire study: Ivuxolimab was an agonistic, fully human IgG2 monoclonal antibody directed against OX40 (CD134), a costimulatory receptor. Peripheral TCRbeta sequencing was intended to test whether TCR sequence diversity was altered and clonal T-cell expansion was caused by ivuxolimab. Three dose-escalation patients achieved partial responses, one with hepatocellular carcinoma and two with cutaneous melanoma. Patients were allowed to have had prior anti-PD-1, anti-PD-L1 or anti-CTLA-4 therapy, and around two fifths of the dose-escalation patients had been treated with checkpoint inhibitors. Intravenous ivuxolimab was administered to patients every 2 weeks at six dose levels: 0.01, 0.1, 0.3, 1.5, 3 and 10 mg/kg. In the dose-escalation cohort, 65% to 90% of patients were male, and the mean age was roughly 60 years, with a range of roughly 20 to 80. Among the roughly 52 dose-escalation patients, 19 had hepatocellular carcinoma, approximately 15 melanoma, 9 renal cell carcinoma and 9 head and neck cancer. The paper covers the monotherapy dose-escalation part of the phase I ivuxolimab trial, which included N ≈ 57 patients. Beyond this particular receptor, the publication reports: The antigen specificity of the peripheral T cells that underwent clonal expansion was not determined. After ivuxolimab, more expanded clones were found on average in CD8+ T cells than in CD4+ T cells. Low levels of normalized T-cell clonal expansion were also shown by some nonresponding patients. At doses from 0.1 to 3.0 mg/kg, clonal expansion was seen in both CD4+ and CD8+ blood T cells between baseline and week 6. In the 0.1-3.0 mg/kg groups, partial responders were among the patients with the lowest normalized peripheral clonal expansion, particularly in CD8+ T cells.

Patients with autoimmune disease history or receiving systemic immunosuppression were excluded from the trial. Peripheral blood for TCR sequencing was drawn from every dose cohort at baseline, at cycle 4 day 1 and at cycle 7 day 1. Samples came from an open-label, multicenter, first-in-human phase I dose-escalation trial of ivuxolimab. Adults with locally advanced or metastatic melanoma, renal cell, hepatocellular, or head and neck squamous cell carcinoma were enrolled in the trial. Before TCR sequencing, CD4+ T cells and CD8+ T cells from peripheral blood were sorted into separate populations. The CDR3, from cysteine to phenylalanine, totals 14 residues. Only CDR3 DNA remains: 42 bases, in frame from the first base. Compared with germline, V lacks 7 bases and J lacks 4 bases; bases without a gene match: 8. The germline V gene encodes CDR1 SGHRS and CDR2 YFSETQ. For sequencing of the TCRbeta CDR3 region, genomic DNA was extracted from the sorted cells. The immunoSEQ Assay was used for sequencing of TCRbeta CDR3 regions. In TCRdb, the immuneACCESS table is reduced to in-frame sequences with V and J assigned. These tables do not hold every clone; where another copy was compared, an unresolved V gene accounts for under half, and the others remain unexplained. The sample data list 77,000 or so clones, and 90% to 95% of these were observed just once. The leading ten clones occupy approximately 0.32% of the sample.

In regard to this clone: Its antigen remains unidentified. The sample holds no much larger clone one base away, and base qualities are not on file.

The rearrangement joined TRBV5-1 to TRBJ2-1, with TRBD2 matching 7 junction bases. The receptor was isolated from an adult with an advanced solid tumor such as melanoma, head and neck, liver or kidney cancer. The specimen comprised CD4+ or CD8+ T cells sorted from blood, sampled in a trial of the OX40 agonist ivuxolimab. The nucleotides read TGCGCCAGCGCCGGACTAGGCCAATACAATGAGCAGTTCTTC. Its amino acids are CASAGLGQYNEQFF.